This T cell receptor (beta chain) was captured by sequencing in a study of CD8+CD57+ T cells in acquired aplastic anemia. Study context: The mean DNA yield obtained from sorted CD4+ and CD8+ cells came to 3.2 ug.

Genomic DNA, the template, was used for profiling of the TCR beta VDJ and CDR3. MiXCR was run by TCRdb on the reads, yielding one entry per CDR3 protein. The sample has about 160,000 distinct CDR3 sequences; roughly 48% are singletons. Notes on this clonotype: Antigen: not known.

Study-wide findings and caveats: The same twenty-nine CD8+ CDR3 sequences occurred in patients and in controls.

CDR3 length: 13 amino acids. Trimming shortened V by 7 bases and J by 5 bases, and 12 bases separated the two germline ends. Germline-derived CDR1 and CDR2 are SEHNR and FQNEAQ (reference sequence). Patients chosen for sequencing had CD8+CD57+ cells that had expanded, as shown by flow cytometry. The patients all had a severe acquired aplastic anemia diagnosis. No therapy was given to patients before blood sampling. The sequenced sample consisted of sorted CD4+, CD8+, or CD8+CD57+ T cells (not recorded which) from PBMCs. This TCR was recovered from a human donor with aplastic anemia. V is TRBV7-9 and J is TRBJ2-1; D unresolved. CDR3 in amino acids: CASNNVANNEQFF. As DNA, the CDR3 is TGTGCCAGCAATAATGTAGCAAACAATGAGCAGTTCTTC. Full variable domain (missing parts from reference TRBV7-9 and TRBJ2-1): DTGVSQNPRHKITKRGQNVTFRCDPISEHNRLYWYRQTLGQGPEFLTYFQNEAQLEKSRLLSDRFSAERPKGSFSTLEIQRTEQGDSAMYLCASNNVANNEQFFGPGTRLTVL.